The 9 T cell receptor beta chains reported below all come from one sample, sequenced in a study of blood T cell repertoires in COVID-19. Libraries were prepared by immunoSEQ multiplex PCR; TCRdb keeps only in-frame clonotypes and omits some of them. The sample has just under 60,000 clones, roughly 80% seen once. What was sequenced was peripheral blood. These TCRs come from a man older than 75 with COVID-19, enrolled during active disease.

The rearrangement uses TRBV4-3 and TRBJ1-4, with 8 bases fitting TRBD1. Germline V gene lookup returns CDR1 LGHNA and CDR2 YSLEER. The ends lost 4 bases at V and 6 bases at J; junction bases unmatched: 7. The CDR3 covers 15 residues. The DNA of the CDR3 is TGCGCCAGCAGCCTCGGACAGGGAGTAGATGAAAAACTGTTTTTT. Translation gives CASSLGQGVDEKLFF.

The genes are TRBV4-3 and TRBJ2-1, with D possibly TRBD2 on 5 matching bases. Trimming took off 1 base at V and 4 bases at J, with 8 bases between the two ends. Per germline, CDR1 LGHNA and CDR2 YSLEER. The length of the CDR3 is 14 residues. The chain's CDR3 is CASSQGTLYNEQFF. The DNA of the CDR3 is TGCGCCAGCAGCCAAGGGACTTTGTACAATGAGCAGTTCTTC.

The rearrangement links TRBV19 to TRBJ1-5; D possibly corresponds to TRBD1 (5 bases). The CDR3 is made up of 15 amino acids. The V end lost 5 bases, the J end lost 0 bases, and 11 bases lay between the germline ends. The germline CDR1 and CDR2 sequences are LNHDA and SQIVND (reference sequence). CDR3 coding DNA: TGTGCCAGTAGTCGGGGGGGGGATAGCAATCAGCCCCAGCATTTT. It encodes CASSRGGDSNQPQHF.

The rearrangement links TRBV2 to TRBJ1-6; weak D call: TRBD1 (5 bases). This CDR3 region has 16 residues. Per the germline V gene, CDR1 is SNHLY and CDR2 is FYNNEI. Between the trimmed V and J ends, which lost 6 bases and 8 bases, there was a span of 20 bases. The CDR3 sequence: CASSGRMGGTDSPLHF. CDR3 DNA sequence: TGTGCCAGCAGCGGGAGAATGGGGGGGACGGATTCACCCCTCCACTTT.

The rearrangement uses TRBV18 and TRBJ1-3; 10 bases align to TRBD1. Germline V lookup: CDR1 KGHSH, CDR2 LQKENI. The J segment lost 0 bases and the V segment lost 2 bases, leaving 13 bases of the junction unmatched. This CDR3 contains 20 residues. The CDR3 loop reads CASSPGAADRGTNSGNTIYF. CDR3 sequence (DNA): TGTGCCAGCTCACCAGGGGCGGCGGACAGGGGGACCAACTCTGGAAACACCATATATTTT. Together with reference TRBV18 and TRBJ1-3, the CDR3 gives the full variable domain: NAGVMQNPRHLVRRRGQEARLRCSPMKGHSHVYWYRQLPEEGLKFMVYLQKENIIDESGMPKERFSAEFPKEGPSILRIQQVVRGDSAAYFCASSPGAADRGTNSGNTIYFGEGSWLTVV.

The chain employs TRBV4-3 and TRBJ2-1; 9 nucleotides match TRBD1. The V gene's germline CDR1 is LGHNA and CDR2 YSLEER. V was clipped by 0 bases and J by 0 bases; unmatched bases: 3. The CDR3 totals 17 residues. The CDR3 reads CASSQDGTGSSYNEQFF. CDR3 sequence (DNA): TGCGCCAGCAGCCAAGATGGGACAGGGAGCTCCTACAATGAGCAGTTCTTC.

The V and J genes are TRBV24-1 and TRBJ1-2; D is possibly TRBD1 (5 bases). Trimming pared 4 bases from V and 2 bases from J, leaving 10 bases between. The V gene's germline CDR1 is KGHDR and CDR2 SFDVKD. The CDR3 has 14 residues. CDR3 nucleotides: TGTGCCACCAGTGACCCGACAGTCAACTATGGCTACACCTTC. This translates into CATSDPTVNYGYTF.

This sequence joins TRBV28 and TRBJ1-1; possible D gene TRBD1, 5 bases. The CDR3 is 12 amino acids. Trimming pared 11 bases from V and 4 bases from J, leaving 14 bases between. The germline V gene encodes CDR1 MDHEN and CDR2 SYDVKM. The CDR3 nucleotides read TGTGCCGGGGGGGGAAGGCGCACTGAAGCTTTCTTT. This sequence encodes CAGGGRRTEAFF.

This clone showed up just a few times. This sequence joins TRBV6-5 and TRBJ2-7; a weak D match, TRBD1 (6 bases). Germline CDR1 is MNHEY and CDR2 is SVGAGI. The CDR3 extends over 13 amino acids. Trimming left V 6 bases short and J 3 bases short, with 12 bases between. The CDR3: CASRPPTGYEQYV. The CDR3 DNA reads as TGTGCCAGCAGGCCCCCGACAGGCTACGAGCAGTACGTC.